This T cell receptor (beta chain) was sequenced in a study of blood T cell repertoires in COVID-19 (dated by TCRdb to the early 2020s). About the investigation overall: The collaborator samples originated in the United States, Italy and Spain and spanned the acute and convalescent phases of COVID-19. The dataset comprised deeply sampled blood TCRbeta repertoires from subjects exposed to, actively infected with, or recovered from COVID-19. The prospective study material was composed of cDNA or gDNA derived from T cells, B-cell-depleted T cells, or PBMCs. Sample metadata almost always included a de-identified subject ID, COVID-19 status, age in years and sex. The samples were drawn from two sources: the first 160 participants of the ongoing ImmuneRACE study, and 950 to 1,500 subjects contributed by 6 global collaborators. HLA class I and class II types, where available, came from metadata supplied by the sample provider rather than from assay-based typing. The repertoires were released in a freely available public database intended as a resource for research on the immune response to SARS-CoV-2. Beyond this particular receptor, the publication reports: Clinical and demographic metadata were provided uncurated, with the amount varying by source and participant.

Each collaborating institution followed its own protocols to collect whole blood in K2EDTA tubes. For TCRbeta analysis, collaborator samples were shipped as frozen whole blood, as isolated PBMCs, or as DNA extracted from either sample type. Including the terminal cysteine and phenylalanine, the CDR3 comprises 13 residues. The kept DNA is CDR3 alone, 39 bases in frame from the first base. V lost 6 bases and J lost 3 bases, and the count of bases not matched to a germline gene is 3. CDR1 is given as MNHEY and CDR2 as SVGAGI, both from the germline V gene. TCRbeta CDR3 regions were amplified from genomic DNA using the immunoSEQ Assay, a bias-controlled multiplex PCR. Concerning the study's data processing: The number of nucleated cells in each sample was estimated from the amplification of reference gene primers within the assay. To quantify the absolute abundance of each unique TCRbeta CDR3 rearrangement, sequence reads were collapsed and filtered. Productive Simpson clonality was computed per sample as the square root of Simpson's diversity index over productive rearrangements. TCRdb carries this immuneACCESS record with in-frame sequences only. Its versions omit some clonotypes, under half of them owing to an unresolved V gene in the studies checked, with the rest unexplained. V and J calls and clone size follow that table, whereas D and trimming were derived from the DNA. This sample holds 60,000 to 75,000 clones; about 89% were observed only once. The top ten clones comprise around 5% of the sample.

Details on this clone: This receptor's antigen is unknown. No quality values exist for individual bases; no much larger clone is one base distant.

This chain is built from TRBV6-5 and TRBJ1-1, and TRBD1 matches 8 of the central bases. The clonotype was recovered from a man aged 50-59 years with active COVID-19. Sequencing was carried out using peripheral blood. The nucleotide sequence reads TGTGCCAGCAGACAACAGGGGGACACTGAAGCTTTCTTT. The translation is CASRQQGDTEAFF.